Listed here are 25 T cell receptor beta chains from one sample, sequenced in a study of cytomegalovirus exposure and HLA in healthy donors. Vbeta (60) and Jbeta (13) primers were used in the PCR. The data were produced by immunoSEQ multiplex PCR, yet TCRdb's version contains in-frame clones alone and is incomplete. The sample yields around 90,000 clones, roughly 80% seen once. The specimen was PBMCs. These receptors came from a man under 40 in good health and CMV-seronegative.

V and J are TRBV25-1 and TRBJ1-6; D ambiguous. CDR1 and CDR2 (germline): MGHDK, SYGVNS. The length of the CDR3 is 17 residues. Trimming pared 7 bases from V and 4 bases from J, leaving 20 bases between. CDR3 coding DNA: TGTGCCAGCACCCAAGAGGCCGATTCCATTTATAATTCACCCCTCCACTTT. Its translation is CASTQEADSIYNSPLHF.

The CDR3 bases are TGTGCCAGCAGCGAGGGAGGCCTCCCCTACGAGCAGTACTTC. Its translation is CASSEGGLPYEQYF. This chain uses TRBV7-2 with TRBJ2-7; TRBD2 might be the D (6 bases). V was clipped by 5 bases and J by 2 bases, with 13 bases between them. This CDR3 comprises 14 residues. Germline CDR1 reads SGHTA; CDR2 reads FQGNSA. The full variable domain, with the rest looked up from reference TRBV7-2 and TRBJ2-7, is GAGVSQSPSNKVTEKGKDVELRCDPISGHTALYWYRQSLGQGLEFLIYFQGNSAPDKSGLPSDRFSAERTGGSVSTLTIQRTQQEDSAVYLCASSEGGLPYEQYFGPGTRLTVT.

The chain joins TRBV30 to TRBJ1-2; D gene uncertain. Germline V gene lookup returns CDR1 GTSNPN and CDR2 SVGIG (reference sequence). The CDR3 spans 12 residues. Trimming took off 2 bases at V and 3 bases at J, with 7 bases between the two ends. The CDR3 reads CAWSLEDYGYTF. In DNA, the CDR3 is TGTGCCTGGAGTTTGGAGGACTATGGCTACACCTTC.

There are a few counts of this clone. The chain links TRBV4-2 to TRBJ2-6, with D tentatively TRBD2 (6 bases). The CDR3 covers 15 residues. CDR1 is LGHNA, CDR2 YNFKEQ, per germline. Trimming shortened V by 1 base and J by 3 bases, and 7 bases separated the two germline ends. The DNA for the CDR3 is TGTGCCAGCAGCCAAGCCGGGAGTGGGGCCAACGTCCTGACTTTC. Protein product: CASSQAGSGANVLTF.

DNA for the CDR3: TGCAGCGTTCCTACAGGGTCCCTTCGCTATGGCTACACCTTC. Its protein is CSVPTGSLRYGYTF. The chain recombines TRBV29-1 with TRBJ1-2; D may be TRBD1 (6 bases). V gave up 5 bases and J gave up 4 bases, with 17 bases separating them. Germline lookup yields CDR1 SQVTM and CDR2 ANQGSEA. CDR3 length equals 14 residues. Combining the CDR3 with reference TRBV29-1 and TRBJ1-2 gives the whole variable domain SAVISQKPSRDICQRGTSLTIQCQVDSQVTMMFWYRQQPGQSLTLIATANQGSEATYESGFVIDKFPISRPNLTFSTLTVSNMSPEDSSIYLCSVPTGSLRYGYTFGSGTRLTVV.

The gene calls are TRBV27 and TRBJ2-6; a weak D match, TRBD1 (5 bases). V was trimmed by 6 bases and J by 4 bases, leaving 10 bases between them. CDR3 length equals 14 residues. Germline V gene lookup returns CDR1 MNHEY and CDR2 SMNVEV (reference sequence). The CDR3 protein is CASSQGSGANVLTF. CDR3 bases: TGTGCCAGCAGCCAGGGTAGCGGGGCCAACGTCCTGACTTTC.

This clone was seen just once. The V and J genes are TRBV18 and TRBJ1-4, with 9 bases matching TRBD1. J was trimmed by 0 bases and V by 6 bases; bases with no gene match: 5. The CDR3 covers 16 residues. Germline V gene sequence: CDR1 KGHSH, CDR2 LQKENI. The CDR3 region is CASSDRGPATNEKLFF. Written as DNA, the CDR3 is TGTGCCAGCTCGGACAGGGGACCGGCAACTAATGAAAAACTGTTTTTT.

CDR3 coding DNA: TGTGCCAGCAGGGGGCCAGGGGCCGACTATGGCTACACCTTC. It is translated as CASRGPGADYGYTF. This chain connects TRBV9 to TRBJ1-2; TRBD1 might be the D (6 bases). The CDR3 extends over 14 amino acids. The germline V gene has CDR1 SGDLS and CDR2 YYNGEE. Trimming left V 5 bases short and J 3 bases short, with 14 bases between.

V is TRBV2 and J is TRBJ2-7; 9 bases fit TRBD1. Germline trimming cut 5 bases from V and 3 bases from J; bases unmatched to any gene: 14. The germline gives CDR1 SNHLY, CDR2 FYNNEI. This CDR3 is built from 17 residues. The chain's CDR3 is CASSRDIGQGLIYEQYF. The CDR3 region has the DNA TGTGCCAGCAGTCGGGATATAGGACAGGGGCTTATCTACGAGCAGTACTTC.

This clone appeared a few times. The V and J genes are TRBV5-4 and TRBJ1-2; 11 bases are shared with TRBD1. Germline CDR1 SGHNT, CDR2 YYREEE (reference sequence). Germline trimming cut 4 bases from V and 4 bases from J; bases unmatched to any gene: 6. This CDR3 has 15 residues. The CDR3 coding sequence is TGTGCCAGCAGCCCCTGGACAGGGGGCCCCTATGGCTACACCTTC. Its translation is CASSPWTGGPYGYTF.

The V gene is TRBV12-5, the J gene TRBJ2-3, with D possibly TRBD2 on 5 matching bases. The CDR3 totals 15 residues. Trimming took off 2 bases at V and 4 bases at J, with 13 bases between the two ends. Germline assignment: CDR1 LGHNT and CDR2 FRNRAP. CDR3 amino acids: CASGLRDGGPDTQYF. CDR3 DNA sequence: TGTGCTAGTGGTTTGAGGGATGGAGGCCCAGATACGCAGTATTTT.

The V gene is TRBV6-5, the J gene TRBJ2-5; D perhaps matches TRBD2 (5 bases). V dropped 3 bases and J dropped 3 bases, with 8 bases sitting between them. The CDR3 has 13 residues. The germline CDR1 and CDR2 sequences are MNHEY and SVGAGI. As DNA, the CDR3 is TGTGCCAGCAGTTATTCGGGGAAAGAGACCCAGTACTTC. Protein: CASSYSGKETQYF.

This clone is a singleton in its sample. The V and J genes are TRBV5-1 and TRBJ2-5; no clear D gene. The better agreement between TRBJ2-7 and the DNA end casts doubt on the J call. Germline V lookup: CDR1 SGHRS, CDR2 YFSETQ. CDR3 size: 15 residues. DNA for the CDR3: TGCGCCAGCAGCTTGGTTTGGTCCGTCTCCTACGAGCAGTACTTC. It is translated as CASSLVWSVSYEQYF.

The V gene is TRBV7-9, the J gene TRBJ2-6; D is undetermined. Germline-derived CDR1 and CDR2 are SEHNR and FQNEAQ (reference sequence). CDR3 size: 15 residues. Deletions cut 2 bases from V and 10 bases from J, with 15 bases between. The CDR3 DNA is TGTGCCAGCAGCTTATTAGGCGGTATAGAAAACGTCCTGACTTTC. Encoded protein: CASSLLGGIENVLTF.

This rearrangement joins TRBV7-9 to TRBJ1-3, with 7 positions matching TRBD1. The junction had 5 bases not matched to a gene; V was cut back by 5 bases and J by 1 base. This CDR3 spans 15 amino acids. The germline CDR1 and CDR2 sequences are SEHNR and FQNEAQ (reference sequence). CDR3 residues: CASSPGTASGNTIYF. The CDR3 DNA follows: TGTGCCAGCAGCCCCGGGACAGCTTCTGGAAACACCATATATTTT.

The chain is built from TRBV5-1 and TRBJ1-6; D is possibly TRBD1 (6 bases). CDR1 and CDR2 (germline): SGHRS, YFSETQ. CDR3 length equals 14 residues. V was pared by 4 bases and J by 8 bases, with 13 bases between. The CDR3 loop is CASSRGDTDSPLHF. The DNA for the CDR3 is TGCGCCAGCAGCCGGGGGGACACCGATTCACCCCTCCACTTT. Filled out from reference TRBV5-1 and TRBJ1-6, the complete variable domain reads KAGVTQTPRYLIKTRGQQVTLSCSPISGHRSVSWYQQTPGQGLQFLFEYFSETQRNKGNFPGRFSGRQFSNSRSEMNVSTLELGDSALYLCASSRGDTDSPLHFGNGTRLTVT.

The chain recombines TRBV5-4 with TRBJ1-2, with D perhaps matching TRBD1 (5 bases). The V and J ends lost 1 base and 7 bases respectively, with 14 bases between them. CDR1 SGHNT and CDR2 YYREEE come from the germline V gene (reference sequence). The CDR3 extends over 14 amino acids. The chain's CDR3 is CASSLFLGGSGYTF. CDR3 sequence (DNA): TGTGCCAGCAGCTTGTTTTTGGGGGGAAGTGGCTACACCTTC.

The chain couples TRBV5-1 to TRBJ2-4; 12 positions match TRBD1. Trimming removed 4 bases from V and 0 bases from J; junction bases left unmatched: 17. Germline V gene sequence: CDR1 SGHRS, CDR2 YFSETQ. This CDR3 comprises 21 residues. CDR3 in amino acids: CASSATGGGQGAPTAKNIQYF. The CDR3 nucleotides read TGCGCCAGCAGCGCCACAGGAGGGGGACAGGGGGCTCCCACAGCCAAAAACATTCAGTACTTC.

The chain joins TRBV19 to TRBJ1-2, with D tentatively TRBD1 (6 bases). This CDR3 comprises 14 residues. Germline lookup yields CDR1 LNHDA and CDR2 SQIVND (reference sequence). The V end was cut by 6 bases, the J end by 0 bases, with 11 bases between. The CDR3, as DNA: TGTGCCAGTAGGGTGGGGGGGCCTAACTATGGCTACACCTTC. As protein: CASRVGGPNYGYTF.

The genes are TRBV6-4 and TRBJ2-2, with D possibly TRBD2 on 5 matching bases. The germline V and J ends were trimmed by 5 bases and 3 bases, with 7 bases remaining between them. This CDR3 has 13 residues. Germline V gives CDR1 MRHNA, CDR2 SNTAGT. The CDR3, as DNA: TGTGCCAGCAGTTCGGGATACACCGGGGAGCTGTTTTTT. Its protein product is CASSSGYTGELFF.

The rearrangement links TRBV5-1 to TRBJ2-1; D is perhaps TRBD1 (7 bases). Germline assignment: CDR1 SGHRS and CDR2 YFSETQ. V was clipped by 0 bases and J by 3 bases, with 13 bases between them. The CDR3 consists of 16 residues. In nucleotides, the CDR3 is TGCGCCAGCAGCTTGGGGGCAGGGGGGTACTACAATGAGCAGTTCTTC. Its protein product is CASSLGAGGYYNEQFF.

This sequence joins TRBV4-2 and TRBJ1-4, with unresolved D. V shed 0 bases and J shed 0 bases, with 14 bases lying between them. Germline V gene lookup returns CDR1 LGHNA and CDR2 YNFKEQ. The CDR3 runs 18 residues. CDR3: CASSQEDWGVPTNEKLFF. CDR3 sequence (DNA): TGTGCCAGCAGCCAAGAAGATTGGGGAGTTCCAACTAATGAAAAACTGTTTTTT.

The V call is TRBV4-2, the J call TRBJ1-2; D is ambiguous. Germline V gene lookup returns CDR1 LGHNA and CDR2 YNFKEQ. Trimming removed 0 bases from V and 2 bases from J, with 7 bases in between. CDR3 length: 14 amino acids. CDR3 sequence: CASSQDRTNYGYTF. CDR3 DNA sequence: TGTGCCAGCAGCCAAGACCGAACAAACTATGGCTACACCTTC.

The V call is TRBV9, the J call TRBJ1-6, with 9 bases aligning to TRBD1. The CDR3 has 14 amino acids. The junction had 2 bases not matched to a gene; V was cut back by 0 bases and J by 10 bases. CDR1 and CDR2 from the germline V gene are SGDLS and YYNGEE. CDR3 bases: TGTGCCAGCAGCGTAGCTGGGACAGGGTCACCCCTCCACTTT. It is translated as CASSVAGTGSPLHF. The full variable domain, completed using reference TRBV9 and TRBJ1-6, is DSGVTQTPKHLITATGQRVTLRCSPRSGDLSVYWYQQSLDQGLQFLIQYYNGEERAKGNILERFSAQQFPDLHSELNLSSLELGDSALYFCASSVAGTGSPLHFGNGTRLTVT.

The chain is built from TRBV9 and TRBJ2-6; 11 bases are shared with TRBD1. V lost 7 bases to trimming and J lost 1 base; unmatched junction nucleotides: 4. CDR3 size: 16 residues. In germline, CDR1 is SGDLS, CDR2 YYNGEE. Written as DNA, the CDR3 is TGTGCCAGCGACCGGGACAGGGGGTCTGGGGCCAACGTCCTGACTTTC. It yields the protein CASDRDRGSGANVLTF.